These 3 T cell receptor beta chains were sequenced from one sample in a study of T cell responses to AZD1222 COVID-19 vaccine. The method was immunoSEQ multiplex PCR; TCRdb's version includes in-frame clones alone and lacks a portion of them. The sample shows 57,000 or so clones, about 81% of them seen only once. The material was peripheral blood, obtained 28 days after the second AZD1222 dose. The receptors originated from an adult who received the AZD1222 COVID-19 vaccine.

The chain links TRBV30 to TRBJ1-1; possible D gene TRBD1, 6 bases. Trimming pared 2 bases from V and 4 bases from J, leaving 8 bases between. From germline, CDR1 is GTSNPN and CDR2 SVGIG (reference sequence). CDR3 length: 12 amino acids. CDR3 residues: CAWSRGITEAFF. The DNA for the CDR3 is TGTGCCTGGAGTAGGGGGATCACTGAAGCTTTCTTT.

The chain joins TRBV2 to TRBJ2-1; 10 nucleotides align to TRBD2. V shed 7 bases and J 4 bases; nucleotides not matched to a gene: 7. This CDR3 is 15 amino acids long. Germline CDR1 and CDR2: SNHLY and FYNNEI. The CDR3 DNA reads TGTGCCAGCAAGATTGGGACTAGCGATTACAATGAGCAGTTCTTC. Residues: CASKIGTSDYNEQFF.

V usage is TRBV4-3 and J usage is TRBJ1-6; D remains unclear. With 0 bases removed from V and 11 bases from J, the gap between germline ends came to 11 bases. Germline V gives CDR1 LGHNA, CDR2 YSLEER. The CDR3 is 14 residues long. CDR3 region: CASSQEAESTPLHF. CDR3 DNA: TGCGCCAGCAGCCAAGAAGCAGAGTCAACACCCCTCCACTTT.